This T cell receptor (beta chain) was observed in a study of identical twins. The study's findings and limits: In cord blood, abundant beta clonotypes had fewer insertions; memory showed no trend.

Germline CDR1 KGHSH, CDR2 LQKENI. The CDR3 consists of 13 residues. V lost 1 base and J 5 bases, leaving 8 bases between the germline ends. TCRdb redid the calling of the 5' RACE reads with MiXCR, one entry per CDR3 protein. The table lists fewer than 650,000 distinct CDR3 sequences, roughly 9.5% of them singletons. This clonotype was seen a few times. What it binds is unknown. This same sample was also taken into another study, of yellow fever vaccine responses in identical twins.

This clonotype was obtained from a woman under 30 in good health. The chain carries TRBV18 and TRBJ2-5; perhaps TRBD2 as D (6 bases). What was sequenced was PBMCs. The CDR3 nucleotides are TGTGCCAGCTCACCACTTCGGGAGGAGACCCAGTACTTC. Translating it yields CASSPLREETQYF.